The rows below give T cell receptor beta chains drawn from one sample of a study of cytomegalovirus exposure and HLA in healthy donors. This table comes from immunoSEQ multiplex PCR, and its TCRdb copy is limited to in-frame clones, with some not included. The data contain about 99,000 clones, almost 80% of them singletons. Sequenced sample: PBMCs. These TCRs come from a man aged 45-65 years in good health and CMV-seropositive. CDR3s include the opening cysteine and the closing phenylalanine or tryptophan. Each record gives: J gene, V gene, D gene, clone size, CDR3 DNA, CDR3 protein. A D gene is named only where the DNA matches it firmly. Not all rows give a size; the values are once, few, many and, for expanded clones, a class.

TRBJ2-4	TRBV28	TRBD2	NA	TGTGCCAGCAGTTGGGGTGGGACTAGCCTAAACATTCAGTACTTC	CASSWGGTSLNIQYF
TRBJ1-6	TRBV28	TRBD1	NA	TGTGCCAGCAGTTCGGATACCGGGACAGGGCTCCTGAGTTCACCCCTCCACTTT	CASSSDTGTGLLSSPLHF
TRBJ2-7	TRBV7-3	TRBD2	few	TGTGCCAGCAGCTTACTAGCGGCCCCCACCTACGAGCAGTACTTC	CASSLLAAPTYEQYF
TRBJ2-2	TRBV4-1	TRBD2	NA	TGCGCCAGCAGCCACGGACTAGCGGGAGCCGGGGAGCTGTTTTTT	CASSHGLAGAGELFF
TRBJ2-7	TRBV5-1	NA	NA	TGCGCCAGCAGCTTCGGGACACCGACCTACGAGCAGTACTTC	CASSFGTPTYEQYF
TRBJ1-2	TRBV28	NA	NA	TGTGCCAGCAGCCACGCCGGGGGAGGGGCTGCTGATGGCTACACCTTC	CASSHAGGGAADGYTF
TRBJ2-2	TRBV29-1	TRBD2	NA	TGCAGCGTCGGTAGCGGGGCGAACACCGGGGAGCTGTTTTTT	CSVGSGANTGELFF
TRBJ1-1	TRBV7-9	TRBD1	NA	TGTGCCAGCAGCTACTGGACAGGTGGCACTGAAGCTTTCTTT	CASSYWTGGTEAFF
TRBJ2-1	TRBV6-1	NA	NA	TGTGCCAGCAGTGGGCCGGGGTGGGAATCCTACAATGAGCAGTTCTTC	CASSGPGWESYNEQFF
TRBJ2-1	TRBV6-1	TRBD2	NA	TGTGCCAGCAGCCGGACTAGCGGGAGGTATGAGCAGTTCTTC	CASSRTSGRYEQFF
TRBJ1-4	TRBV7-2	TRBD1	NA	TGTGCCAGCAGCTCTGACAGGGGGAGCGAAAAACTGTTTTTT	CASSSDRGSEKLFF
TRBJ1-5	TRBV6-1	NA	NA	TGTGCCAGCGTTGTTCGTTCGGAGGGGAATCAGCCCCAGCATTTT	CASVVRSEGNQPQHF
TRBJ2-7	TRBV10-3	TRBD2	once	TGTGCCGCCGAAGGGGAAACTAGCGGAGGGGGGCAGTACTTC	CAAEGETSGGGQYF
TRBJ2-7	TRBV6-6	NA	few	TGTGCCAGCAGTTACTTGGGGCGGGGACCCTCCTACGAGCAGTACTTC	CASSYLGRGPSYEQYF
TRBJ1-2	TRBV5-1	NA	NA	TGCGCCAGCAGCTTGTCGCAGGGTCTAGGGGGCTACACCTTC	CASSLSQGLGGYTF
TRBJ2-2	TRBV6-6	TRBD2	NA	TGTGCCAGCAGTTTGGTAGCGGGAAGATCTGGGGAGCTGTTTTTT	CASSLVAGRSGELFF
TRBJ2-3	TRBV6-5	NA	once	TGTGCCAGCAGTTTTAACGAGGGAGTAGATACGCAGTATTTT	CASSFNEGVDTQYF
TRBJ2-2	TRBV27	TRBD2	NA	TGTGCCAGCAGTACTAGCGGGAGAAACACCGGGGAGCTGTTTTTT	CASSTSGRNTGELFF
TRBJ2-7	TRBV7-8	NA	NA	TGTGCCAGCAGCTTAGCGCTTGAGGAGTGGTACGAGCAGTACTTC	CASSLALEEWYEQYF
TRBJ1-3	TRBV9	NA	NA	TGTGCCAGCAGCCCTCACCCGGGGAGCTCTGGAAACACCATATATTTT	CASSPHPGSSGNTIYF
TRBJ2-2	TRBV30	TRBD1	NA	TGTGCCTGGAGTACAACCGGGACAGGGGTGTCCGGGGAGCTGTTTTTT	CAWSTTGTGVSGELFF
TRBJ2-5	TRBV30	TRBD1	NA	TGTGCCTTAGGACAGGGGGGTGGGGAGACCCAGTACTTC	CALGQGGGETQYF
TRBJ2-7	TRBV27	TRBD2	NA	TGTGCCAGCAGTTCTCGGCGGGAGCTAAACGAGCAGTACTTC	CASSSRRELNEQYF
TRBJ2-5	TRBV6-1	TRBD1	NA	TGTGCCAGCAGTGAAGCCGGGACAGGGTCCCCTCAAGAGACCCAGTACTTC	CASSEAGTGSPQETQYF
TRBJ2-7	TRBV4-3	TRBD2	NA	TGCGCCAGCAGCCAAGAAGGACTAGCGGGGGCACCCTACGAGCAGTACTTC	CASSQEGLAGAPYEQYF
TRBJ2-1	TRBV6-1	TRBD2	NA	TGTGCCAGCAGTACTAGCGGGAGGGCCCACAATGAGCAGTTCTTC	CASSTSGRAHNEQFF
TRBJ2-2	TRBV7-9	TRBD1	NA	TGTGCCAGCAGCCTAGCATTCGTACAGGGGTCGGACACCGGGGAGCTGTTTTTT	CASSLAFVQGSDTGELFF
TRBJ2-5	TRBV7-8	NA	NA	TGTGCCAGCAGCTTACCGGGTTCGACCCAGTACTTC	CASSLPGSTQYF
TRBJ1-2	TRBV6-1	NA	NA	TGTGCCAGCAGTGAAGCGCAGGGCCATTATGGCTACACCTTC	CASSEAQGHYGYTF
TRBJ2-1	TRBV7-9	NA	NA	TGTGCCAGCAGCTTAGAAGGAGTCTACAATGAGCAGTTCTTC	CASSLEGVYNEQFF
TRBJ2-7	TRBV7-2	TRBD1	once	TGTGCCAGCAGCTATGGACAGGGGGCGCGGGAGCAGTACTTC	CASSYGQGAREQYF
TRBJ2-3	TRBV9	NA	NA	TGTGCCAGCAGCGTCCGGGGTACTACGTTCACAGATACGCAGTATTTT	CASSVRGTTFTDTQYF
TRBJ1-5	TRBV19	TRBD1	few	TGTGCCAGTATCGACAGGGGGCTGAGCAATCAGCCCCAGCATTTT	CASIDRGLSNQPQHF
TRBJ2-5	TRBV7-9	NA	NA	TGTGCCAGCAGCTTAGGGGAGGCTCGAGAGACCCAGTACTTC	CASSLGEARETQYF
TRBJ1-5	TRBV6-1	NA	NA	TGTGCCAGCAGTGAGGGGCAGCATAGCAATCAGCCCCAGCATTTT	CASSEGQHSNQPQHF
TRBJ2-1	TRBV7-3	NA	NA	TGTGCCAGCAGCTACGAAAACACAGGCTACAATGAGCAGTTCTTC	CASSYENTGYNEQFF
TRBJ2-7	TRBV2	TRBD2	NA	TGTGCCAGCAGTGACGTCCTTGGGAGGGCCGGTATTGGCTACGAGCAGTACTTC	CASSDVLGRAGIGYEQYF
TRBJ1-3	TRBV25-1	NA	few	TGTGCCAGCAGTGACAGGGTTAGAAACACCATATATTTT	CASSDRVRNTIYF
TRBJ2-5	TRBV19	TRBD1	once	TGTGCCAGTAGTAACTCGGGACAGAAAGAGACCCAGTACTTC	CASSNSGQKETQYF
TRBJ2-7	TRBV7-2	NA	NA	TGTGCCAGCAGCTCCTTGGGGGCCGGGGAGCAGTACTTC	CASSSLGAGEQYF
TRBJ1-2	TRBV5-1	TRBD1	once	TGCGCCAGCAGCTTAGGGGGGACAGGGAACAACTATGGCTACACCTTC	CASSLGGTGNNYGYTF
TRBJ1-6	TRBV6-1	TRBD1	few	TGTGCCAGCAGTGAAGGACAGGGTTATTCACCCCTCCACTTT	CASSEGQGYSPLHF
TRBJ2-1	TRBV7-9	NA	NA	TGTGCCAGCAGCCGCGGGCACGGACTCGATGAGCAGTTCTTC	CASSRGHGLDEQFF
TRBJ2-7	TRBV19	NA	NA	TGTGCCAGTAGACCCAAAGACCGCAGCGCCTACGAGCAGTACTTC	CASRPKDRSAYEQYF
TRBJ2-3	TRBV7-9	TRBD1	NA	TGTTCCAGCAGCCTCGATCAGGGGGCCACAGATACGCAGTATTTT	CSSSLDQGATDTQYF
TRBJ2-7	TRBV5-8	NA	few	TGTGCCAGCAGCCCTGGGGTTAGGGGAGGATACGAGCAGTACTTC	CASSPGVRGGYEQYF
TRBJ1-2	TRBV25-1	TRBD1	NA	TGTGCCAGCAGTGGCCGGGACAGGGGCTGGGATGGCTACACCTTC	CASSGRDRGWDGYTF
TRBJ1-1	TRBV27	NA	NA	TGTGCCAGCAGTTTAAGGAGAGGGAACACTGAAGCTTTCTTT	CASSLRRGNTEAFF
TRBJ2-7	TRBV6-5	TRBD2	few	TGTGCCAGCAGTTACTTCTACGGGACTACGGAGCAGTACTTC	CASSYFYGTTEQYF
TRBJ2-7	TRBV5-4	NA	NA	TGTGCCAGCAGCTTGGACTACGCATACGAGCAGTACTTC	CASSLDYAYEQYF
TRBJ1-1	TRBV18	NA	once	TGTGCCAGCTGGGGGCGGACAACTGAAGCTTTCTTT	CASWGRTTEAFF
TRBJ2-3	TRBV4-2	NA	NA	TGTGCCAGCAGCCAAGGAGCAAGCACAGATACGCAGTATTTT	CASSQGASTDTQYF
TRBJ2-1	TRBV30	TRBD1	few	TGTGCCTGGAGTCCTCCGGACAGGGCGTACAATGAGCAGTTCTTC	CAWSPPDRAYNEQFF
TRBJ1-4	TRBV6-5	NA	NA	TGTGCCAGCAGTTCCTGGACGGGGAATGAAAAACTGTTTTTT	CASSSWTGNEKLFF
TRBJ2-7	TRBV7-2	NA	few	TGTGCCAGCAGCTTAGCCCCAGGGCGCCCCGAGCAGTACTTC	CASSLAPGRPEQYF
TRBJ2-5	TRBV4-3	TRBD1	NA	TGCGCCAGCAGCAGGGGGACAGGCCCAGAGACCCAGTACTTC	CASSRGTGPETQYF
TRBJ2-5	TRBV18	NA	NA	TGTGCCAGCTCACCACCGGCCGGGGAGACCCAGTACTTC	CASSPPAGETQYF
TRBJ1-2	TRBV7-2	TRBD1	once	TGTGACAGCAGTCCCCGGGTAGGGGGCGCGAAATATGGCTACACCTTC	CDSSPRVGGAKYGYTF
TRBJ2-7	TRBV9	TRBD2	NA	TGTGCCAGCAGCGACTCTAGCGGGGACCCCTACGAGCAGTACTTC	CASSDSSGDPYEQYF
TRBJ2-7	TRBV11-2	NA	NA	TGTGCCAGCAGCTCAACCTACGAGCAGTACTTC	CASSSTYEQYF